The 2 T cell receptor beta chains reported below all come from one sample, sequenced in a study of tumor-infiltrating lymphocytes in primary liver carcinoma. Alongside blood RNA obtained from unsorted whole blood, germline DNA was also extracted. The template, roughly 550 ng total RNA, yielded TCR beta cDNA made with a constant-region primer. Employing slightly modified ARM-PCR, three nested multiplex PCR rounds were run, and these gave rise to the TCR beta libraries. Running roughly 10 cycles apiece, the first two PCR rounds relied on TRBV1-TRBV30 forward primers together with a C-beta reverse primer. MiXCR, run by TCRdb on the multiplex PCR reads, gives a single entry per CDR3 protein. The sample gives approximately 340,000 distinct CDR3 sequences, about 65% of which show up once; 5.5% to 8% is in the top ten. Specimen: peripheral blood. Every receptor here comes from a man aged 35-49 years with primary liver carcinoma and hepatitis B virus infection.

On this clonotype itself: This may be a read error: a much more frequent sequence differs by one nucleotide. The chain employs TRBV5-5 and TRBJ2-1, with unresolved D. The CDR3 spans 13 residues. The germline CDR1 and CDR2 sequences are SGHKS and YYEKEE (reference sequence). The CDR3 DNA is TGTGCCAGCAGCGATCAAGGGCGCAATGGGCAGTTCTTC. As protein: CASSDQGRNGQFF.

This chain uses TRBV5-6 with TRBJ2-1, with D possibly being TRBD2 (5 bases). This CDR3 has 15 amino acids. Trimming pared 1 base from V and 9 bases from J, leaving 17 bases between. Per germline, CDR1 SGHDT and CDR2 YYEEEE. The DNA of the CDR3 is TGTGCCAGCAGCTTGTCGTTAGGGCTAGCCGTTGAGCAGTTCTTC. Its protein product is CASSLSLGLAVEQFF. Full variable domain (rest looked up from reference TRBV5-6 and TRBJ2-1): DAGVTQSPTHLIKTRGQQVTLRCSPKSGHDTVSWYQQALGQGPQFIFQYYEEEERQRGNFPDRFSGHQFPNYSSELNVNALLLGDSALYLCASSLSLGLAVEQFFGPGTRLTVL.